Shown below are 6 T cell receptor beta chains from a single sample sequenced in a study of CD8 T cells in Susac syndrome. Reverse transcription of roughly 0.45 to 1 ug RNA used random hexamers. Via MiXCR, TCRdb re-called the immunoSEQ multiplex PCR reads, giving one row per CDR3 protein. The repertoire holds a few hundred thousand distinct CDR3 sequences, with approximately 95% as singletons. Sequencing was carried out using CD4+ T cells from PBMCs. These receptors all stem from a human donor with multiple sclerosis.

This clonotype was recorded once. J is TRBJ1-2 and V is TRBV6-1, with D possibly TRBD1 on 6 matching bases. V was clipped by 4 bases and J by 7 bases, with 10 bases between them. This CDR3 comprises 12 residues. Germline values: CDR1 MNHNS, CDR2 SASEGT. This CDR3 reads CASSVGTRGYTF. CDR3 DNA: TGTGCCAGCAGTGTTGGGACACGTGGCTACACCTTC.

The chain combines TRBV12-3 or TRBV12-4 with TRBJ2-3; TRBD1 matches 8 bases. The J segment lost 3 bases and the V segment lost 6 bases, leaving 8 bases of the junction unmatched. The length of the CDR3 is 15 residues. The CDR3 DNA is TGTGCCAGCAGACTTTCAGGGGGCACGACAGATACGCAGTATTTT. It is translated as CASRLSGGTTDTQYF.

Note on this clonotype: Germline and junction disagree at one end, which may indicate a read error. The CDR3 loop reads CASSLLGVADTQYF. The CDR3 DNA is TGTGCTAGCAGCTTACTTGGGGTAGCAGATACGCAGTATTTT. This sequence joins TRBV7-7 and TRBJ2-3; D unclear. The CDR3 loop spans 14 amino acids. The germline gives CDR1 SSHAT, CDR2 FNYEAQ (reference sequence).

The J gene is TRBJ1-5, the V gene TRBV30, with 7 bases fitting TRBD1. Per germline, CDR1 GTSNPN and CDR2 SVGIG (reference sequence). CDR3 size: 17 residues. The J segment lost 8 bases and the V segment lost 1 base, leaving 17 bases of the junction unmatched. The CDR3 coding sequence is TGTGCCTGGAGTGCCGGCCTGACAGGGCTAGTGCGTAAGCCCCAGCATTTT. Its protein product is CAWSAGLTGLVRKPQHF.

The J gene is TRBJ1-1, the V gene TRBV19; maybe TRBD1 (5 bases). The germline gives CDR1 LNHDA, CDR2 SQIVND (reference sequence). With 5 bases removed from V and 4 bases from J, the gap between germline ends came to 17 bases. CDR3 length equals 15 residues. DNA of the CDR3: TGTGCCAGTAGTCTCTCCCGGGGAAGGGGCACTGAAGCTTTCTTT. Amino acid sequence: CASSLSRGRGTEAFF.

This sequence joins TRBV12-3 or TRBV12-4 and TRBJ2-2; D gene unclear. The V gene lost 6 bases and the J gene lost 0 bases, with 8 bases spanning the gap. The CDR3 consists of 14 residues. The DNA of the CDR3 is TGTGCCAGCAGCGCTATCGCGAACACCGGGGAGCTGTTTTTT. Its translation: CASSAIANTGELFF.